These 14 T cell receptor beta chains share one sample of origin, sequenced in a study of OX40 agonist ivuxolimab in advanced cancers. TCRdb's table, derived via immunoSEQ multiplex PCR, lists solely in-frame clones and lacks some. The sample has tens of thousands of clones, about 85% seen once. Sequences were derived from CD4+ or CD8+ T cells sorted from blood, sampled in a trial of the OX40 agonist ivuxolimab. The receptors were sampled from an adult with an advanced solid tumor such as melanoma, head and neck, liver or kidney cancer.

A remark on this clone: The junction departs from the called germline gene at one end, perhaps through a read error. The genes are TRBV7-7 and TRBJ1-5, with D maybe TRBD1 (5 bases). Germline CDR1 and CDR2: SSHAT and FNYEAQ (reference sequence). This CDR3 spans 18 amino acids. In nucleotides, the CDR3 is TGTGCTAGCAGCCCGACAGAACCGCGGCCTTATAGCAATCAGCCCCAGCATTTT. This gives the protein CASSPTEPRPYSNQPQHF.

The rearrangement uses TRBV6-4 and TRBJ2-7, with 8 bases identical to TRBD1. Per germline, CDR1 MRHNA and CDR2 SNTAGT. This CDR3 comprises 18 residues. The J segment lost 3 bases and the V segment lost 6 bases, leaving 19 bases of the junction unmatched. This CDR3 is CASRHRTGPLTAFYEQYF. For the CDR3, the DNA is TGTGCCAGCAGGCATCGGACAGGGCCCCTAACCGCTTTCTACGAGCAGTACTTC.

The rearrangement links TRBV5-6 to TRBJ1-1; no definite D call. The CDR3 length is 14 residues. CDR1 is SGHDT and CDR2 is YYEEEE in the germline V gene. V was cut by 1 base and J by 1 base, with 8 bases left in between. The CDR3 is CASSLRVGNTEAFF. The CDR3 DNA reads TGTGCCAGCAGCTTGAGGGTGGGGAACACTGAAGCTTTCTTT.

The rearrangement links TRBV19 to TRBJ1-2, with 7 bases matching TRBD1. The CDR3 is 13 amino acids. Germline assignment: CDR1 LNHDA and CDR2 SQIVND (reference sequence). The V gene end was trimmed by 7 bases and the J gene end by 7 bases; junction bases not matched to a gene: 9. The DNA for the CDR3 is TGTGCCAGTACCCCCCAGGGGGAATCTGGCTACACCTTC. This translates into CASTPQGESGYTF.

The rearrangement joins TRBV7-8 to TRBJ2-7; no clear D. Between the trimmed V and J ends, which lost 1 base and 2 bases, there was a span of 6 bases. The CDR3 has 13 amino acids. Looked up from germline, CDR1 is SGHVS and CDR2 is FQNEAQ. Here the CDR3 reads CASSLELTYEQYF. As DNA, the CDR3 is TGTGCCAGCAGCTTAGAGTTAACCTACGAGCAGTACTTC.

This clone was seen a few times. The CDR3: CASSKARGQRYNEQFF. The CDR3 DNA reads as TGTGCCAGCAGTAAAGCCCGGGGACAGCGCTACAATGAGCAGTTCTTC. This rearrangement joins TRBV28 to TRBJ2-1; 7 bases agree with TRBD1. The CDR3 is 16 residues long. The V gene's germline CDR1 is MDHEN and CDR2 SYDVKM. V shed 5 bases, J shed 3 bases, and the junction held 10 bases outside the gene matches.

The chain uses TRBV7-9 and TRBJ1-3; D is possibly TRBD1 (5 bases). Deletions cut 5 bases from V and 3 bases from J, with 17 bases between. CDR1 is SEHNR and CDR2 is FQNEAQ in the germline V gene (reference sequence). CDR3 length: 16 residues. CDR3 sequence reads: CASSEAGFLGGNTIYF. The CDR3 nucleotides read TGTGCCAGCAGCGAGGCAGGGTTTCTAGGTGGAAACACCATATATTTT.

The chain uses TRBV7-2 and TRBJ2-5, with 9 bases aligning to TRBD1. The CDR3 runs to 14 residues. V gave up 3 bases and J gave up 5 bases; unmatched junction bases: 4. CDR1 and CDR2 from the germline V gene are SGHTA and FQGNSA. CDR3 amino acids: CASSFGTGTETQYF. CDR3 sequence (DNA): TGTGCCAGCAGCTTTGGGACAGGGACCGAGACCCAGTACTTC.

The chain links TRBV5-1 to TRBJ1-1, with D unclear. Germline CDR1 and CDR2: SGHRS and YFSETQ. The CDR3 runs to 14 residues. Trimming took off 0 bases at V and 3 bases at J, with 9 bases between the two ends. As DNA, the CDR3 is TGCGCCAGCAGCTTGGTACATGCTGACACTGAAGCTTTCTTT. Protein sequence: CASSLVHADTEAFF.

This clone was counted once. The V gene is TRBV30, the J gene TRBJ2-5; no reliable D call. The germline V and J ends were trimmed by 4 bases and 2 bases, with 8 bases remaining between them. Germline loops: CDR1 GTSNPN, CDR2 SVGIG (reference sequence). The CDR3 is 12 amino acids. The CDR3 DNA follows: TGTGCCTGGAAGTCGGTGCAAGAGACCCAGTACTTC. This sequence encodes CAWKSVQETQYF.

This clone was observed a single time. V and J are TRBV5-4 and TRBJ2-3; D may be TRBD1 (6 bases). Germline V lookup: CDR1 SGHNT, CDR2 YYREEE (reference sequence). The ends were cut back, 4 bases at V and 5 bases at J, with 20 bases in the middle. CDR3 length: 16 amino acids. The CDR3 nucleotides are TGTGCCAGCAGCCCTTCTCAGGGGAAAGGTAGAGATACGCAGTATTTT. Translating it yields CASSPSQGKGRDTQYF.

The chain employs TRBV12-5 and TRBJ2-1; 13 nucleotides agree with TRBD2. Losses at the gene ends were 2 bases for V and 8 bases for J; bases not matched to a gene: 6. Germline CDR1 and CDR2: LGHNT and FRNRAP. The CDR3 extends over 16 amino acids. The CDR3: CASGLKGTSGKDEQFF. The CDR3 bases are TGTGCTAGTGGTTTGAAGGGGACTAGCGGGAAAGATGAGCAGTTCTTC. Full variable domain (remainder filled in from reference TRBV12-5 and TRBJ2-1): DARVTQTPRHKVTEMGQEVTMRCQPILGHNTVFWYRQTMMQGLELLAYFRNRAPLDDSGMPKDRFSAEMPDATLATLKIQPSEPRDSAVYFCASGLKGTSGKDEQFFGPGTRLTVL.

V is TRBV5-1 and J is TRBJ1-4; TRBD1 is a possible D gene (5 bases). The CDR3 runs to 14 residues. Germline lookup yields CDR1 SGHRS and CDR2 YFSETQ. The V end lost 0 bases, the J end lost 5 bases, and 8 bases lay between the germline ends. The CDR3 loop is CASSLGQQNEKLFF. The CDR3 nucleotides are TGCGCCAGCAGCTTGGGACAGCAGAATGAAAAACTGTTTTTT. Combining the CDR3 with reference TRBV5-1 and TRBJ1-4 gives the whole variable domain KAGVTQTPRYLIKTRGQQVTLSCSPISGHRSVSWYQQTPGQGLQFLFEYFSETQRNKGNFPGRFSGRQFSNSRSEMNVSTLELGDSALYLCASSLGQQNEKLFFGSGTQLSVL.

The chain combines TRBV28 with TRBJ1-1; TRBD1 matches 7 bases. This CDR3 spans 14 amino acids. Germline V gene lookup returns CDR1 MDHEN and CDR2 SYDVKM. Germline trimming cut 4 bases from V and 0 bases from J; bases unmatched to any gene: 2. The CDR3 here is CASSSQGMNTEAFF. In DNA, the CDR3 is TGTGCCAGCAGTTCACAGGGGATGAACACTGAAGCTTTCTTT. Supplemented by reference TRBV28 and TRBJ1-1, the full variable domain reads DVKVTQSSRYLVKRTGEKVFLECVQDMDHENMFWYRQDPGLGLRLIYFSYDVKMKEKGDIPEGYSVSREKKERFSLILESASTNQTSMYLCASSSQGMNTEAFFGQGTRLTVV.